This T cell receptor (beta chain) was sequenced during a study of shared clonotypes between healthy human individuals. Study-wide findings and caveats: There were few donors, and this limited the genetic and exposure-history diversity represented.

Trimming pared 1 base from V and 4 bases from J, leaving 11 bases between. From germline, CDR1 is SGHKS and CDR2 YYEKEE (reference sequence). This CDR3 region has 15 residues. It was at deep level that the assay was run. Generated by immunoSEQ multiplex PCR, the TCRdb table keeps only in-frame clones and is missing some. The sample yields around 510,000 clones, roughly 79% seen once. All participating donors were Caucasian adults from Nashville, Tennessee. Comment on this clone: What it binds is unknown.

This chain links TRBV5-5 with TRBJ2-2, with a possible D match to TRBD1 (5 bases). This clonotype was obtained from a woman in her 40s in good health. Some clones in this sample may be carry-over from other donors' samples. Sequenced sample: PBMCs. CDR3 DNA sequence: TGTGCCAGCAGCTTGCGTCAGGGCGGCACCGGGGAGCTGTTTTTT. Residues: CASSLRQGGTGELFF.